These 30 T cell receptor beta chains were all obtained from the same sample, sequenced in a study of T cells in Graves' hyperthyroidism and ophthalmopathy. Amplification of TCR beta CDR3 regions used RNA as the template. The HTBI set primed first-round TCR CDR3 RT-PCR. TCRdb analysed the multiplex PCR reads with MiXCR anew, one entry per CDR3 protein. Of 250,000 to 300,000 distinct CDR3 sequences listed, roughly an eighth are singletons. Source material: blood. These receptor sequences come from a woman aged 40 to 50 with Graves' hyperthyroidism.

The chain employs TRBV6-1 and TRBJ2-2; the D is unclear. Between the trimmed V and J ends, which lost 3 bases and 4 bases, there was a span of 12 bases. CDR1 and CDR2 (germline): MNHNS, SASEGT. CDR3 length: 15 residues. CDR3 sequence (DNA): TGTGCCAGCAGTGATAAGGATCCCGCCACCGGGGAGCTGTTTTTT. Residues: CASSDKDPATGELFF.

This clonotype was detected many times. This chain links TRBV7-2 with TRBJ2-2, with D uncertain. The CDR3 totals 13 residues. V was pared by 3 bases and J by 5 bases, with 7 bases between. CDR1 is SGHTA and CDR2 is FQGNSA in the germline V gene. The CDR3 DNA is TGTGCCAGCAGCTTGTCGTGGACCGGGGAGCTGTTTTTT. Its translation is CASSLSWTGELFF.

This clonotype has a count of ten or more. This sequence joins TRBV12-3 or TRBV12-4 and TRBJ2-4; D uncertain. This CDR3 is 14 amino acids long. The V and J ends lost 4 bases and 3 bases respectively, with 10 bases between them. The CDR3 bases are TGTGCCAGCAGTTCTACTACCCTCAAAAACATTCAGTACTTC. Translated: CASSSTTLKNIQYF.

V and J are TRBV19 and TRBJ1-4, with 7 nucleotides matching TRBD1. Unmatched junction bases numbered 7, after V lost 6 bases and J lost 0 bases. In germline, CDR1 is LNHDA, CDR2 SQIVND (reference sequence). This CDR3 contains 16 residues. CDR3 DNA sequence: TGTGCCAGTAGGAACAGGGGCCAAGCAACTAATGAAAAACTGTTTTTT. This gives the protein CASRNRGQATNEKLFF. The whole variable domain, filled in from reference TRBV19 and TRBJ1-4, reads DGGITQSPKYLFRKEGQNVTLSCEQNLNHDAMYWYRQDPGQGLRLIYYSQIVNDFQKGDIAEGYSVSREKKESFPLTVTSAQKNPTAFYLCASRNRGQATNEKLFFGSGTQLSVL.

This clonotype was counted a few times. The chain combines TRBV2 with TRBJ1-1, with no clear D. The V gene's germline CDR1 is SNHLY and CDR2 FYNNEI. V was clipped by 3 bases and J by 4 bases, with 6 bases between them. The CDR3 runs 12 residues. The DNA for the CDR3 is TGTGCCAGCAGTGAGCAGGTCACTGAAGCTTTCTTT. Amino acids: CASSEQVTEAFF.

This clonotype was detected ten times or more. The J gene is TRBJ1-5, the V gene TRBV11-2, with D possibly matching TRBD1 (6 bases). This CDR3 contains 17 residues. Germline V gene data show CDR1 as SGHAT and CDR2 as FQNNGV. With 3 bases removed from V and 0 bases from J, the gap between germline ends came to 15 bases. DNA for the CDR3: TGTGCCAGCAGCTTGGTAACAGGGCAGTATAGCAATCAGCCCCAGCATTTT. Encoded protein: CASSLVTGQYSNQPQHF.

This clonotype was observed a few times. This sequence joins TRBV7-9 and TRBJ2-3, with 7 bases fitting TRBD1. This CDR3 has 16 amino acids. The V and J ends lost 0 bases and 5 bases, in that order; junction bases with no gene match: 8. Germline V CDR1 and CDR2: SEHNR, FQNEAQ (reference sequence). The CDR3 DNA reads TGTGCCAGCAGCTTAGCCTTTGGGACAGAACAAGATACGCAGTATTTT. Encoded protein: CASSLAFGTEQDTQYF.

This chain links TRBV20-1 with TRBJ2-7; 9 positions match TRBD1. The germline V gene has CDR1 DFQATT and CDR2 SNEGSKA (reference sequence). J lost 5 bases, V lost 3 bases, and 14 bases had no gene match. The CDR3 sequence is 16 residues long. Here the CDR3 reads CSARGTTGTGIHEQYF. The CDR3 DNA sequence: TGCAGTGCTAGGGGGACTACCGGGACAGGGATCCACGAGCAGTACTTC.

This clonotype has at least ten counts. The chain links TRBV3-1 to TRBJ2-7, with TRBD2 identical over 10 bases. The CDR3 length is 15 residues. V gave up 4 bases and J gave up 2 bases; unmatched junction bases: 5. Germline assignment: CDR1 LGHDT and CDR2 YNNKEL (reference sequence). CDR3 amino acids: CASSPGTSAPYEQYF. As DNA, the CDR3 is TGTGCCAGCAGCCCCGGGACTAGCGCGCCCTACGAGCAGTACTTC.

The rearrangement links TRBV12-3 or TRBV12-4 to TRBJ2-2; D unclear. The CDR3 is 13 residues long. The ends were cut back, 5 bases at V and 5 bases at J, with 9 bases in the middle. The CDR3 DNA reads TGTGCCAGCAGTCAGAGTGTAACCGGGGAGCTGTTTTTT. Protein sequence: CASSQSVTGELFF.

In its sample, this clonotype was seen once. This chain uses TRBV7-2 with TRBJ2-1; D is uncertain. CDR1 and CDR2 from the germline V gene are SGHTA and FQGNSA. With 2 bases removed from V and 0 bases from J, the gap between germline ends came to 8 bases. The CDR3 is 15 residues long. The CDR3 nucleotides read TGTGCCAGCAGCTTACGCGGTAGCTCCTACAATGAGCAGTTCTTC. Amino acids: CASSLRGSSYNEQFF.

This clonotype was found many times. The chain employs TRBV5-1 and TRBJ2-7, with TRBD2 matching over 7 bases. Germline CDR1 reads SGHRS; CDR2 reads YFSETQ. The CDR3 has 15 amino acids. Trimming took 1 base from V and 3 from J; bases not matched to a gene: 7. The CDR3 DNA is TGCGCCAGCAGCTTGTGGGACTACCGTGGCTACGAGCAGTACTTC. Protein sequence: CASSLWDYRGYEQYF.

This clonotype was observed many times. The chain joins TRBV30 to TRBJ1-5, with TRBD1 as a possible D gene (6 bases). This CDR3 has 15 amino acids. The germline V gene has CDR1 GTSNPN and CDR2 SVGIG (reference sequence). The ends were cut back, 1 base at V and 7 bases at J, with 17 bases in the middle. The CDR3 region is CAWSGARGFGQPQHF. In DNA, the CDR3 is TGTGCCTGGAGTGGGGCCAGGGGTTTTGGGCAGCCCCAGCATTTT.

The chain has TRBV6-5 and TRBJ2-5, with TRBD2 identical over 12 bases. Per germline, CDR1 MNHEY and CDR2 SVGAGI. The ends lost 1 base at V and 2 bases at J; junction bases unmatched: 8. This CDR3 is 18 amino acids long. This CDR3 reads CASSYFPSLAGGQETQYF. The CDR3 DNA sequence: TGTGCCAGCAGTTACTTTCCATCACTAGCGGGAGGTCAAGAGACCCAGTACTTC.

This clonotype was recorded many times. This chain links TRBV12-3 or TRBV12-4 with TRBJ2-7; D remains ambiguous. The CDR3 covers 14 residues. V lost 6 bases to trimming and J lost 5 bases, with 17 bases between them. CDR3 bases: TGTGCCAGCAGCCTTACTGGCCGCGGCCACGAGCAGTACTTC. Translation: CASSLTGRGHEQYF.

The CDR3 loop is CASSYLGHLQETQYF. The CDR3 coding sequence is TGTGCCAGCAGTTATCTGGGCCACTTACAAGAGACCCAGTACTTC. The V and J genes are TRBV12-3 or TRBV12-4 and TRBJ2-5; no clear D gene. The CDR3 totals 15 residues. V lost 4 bases and J lost 2, with 14 bases in between.

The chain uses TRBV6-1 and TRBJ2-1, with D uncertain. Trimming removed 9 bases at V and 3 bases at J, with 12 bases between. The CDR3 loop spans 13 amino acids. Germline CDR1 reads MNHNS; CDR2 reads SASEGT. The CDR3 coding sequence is TGTGCCAGTAAGAAGGTTAACTACAATGAGCAGTTCTTC. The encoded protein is CASKKVNYNEQFF.

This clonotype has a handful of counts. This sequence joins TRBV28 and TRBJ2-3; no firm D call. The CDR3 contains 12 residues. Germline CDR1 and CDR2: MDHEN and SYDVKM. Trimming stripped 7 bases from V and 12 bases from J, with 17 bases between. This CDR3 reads CASTSYSVGQYF. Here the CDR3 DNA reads TGTGCCAGCACTTCCTATTCGGTGGGTCAGTATTTT. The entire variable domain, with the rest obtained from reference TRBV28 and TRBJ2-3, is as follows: DVKVTQSSRYLVKRTGEKVFLECVQDMDHENMFWYRQDPGLGLRLIYFSYDVKMKEKGDIPEGYSVSREKKERFSLILESASTNQTSMYLCASTSYSVGQYFGPGTRLTVL.

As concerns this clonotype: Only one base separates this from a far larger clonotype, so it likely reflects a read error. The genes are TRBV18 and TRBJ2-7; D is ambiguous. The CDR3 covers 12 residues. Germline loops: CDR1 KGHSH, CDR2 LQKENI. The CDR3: CSSSPPSYEQYF. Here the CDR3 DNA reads TGTTCCAGCTCACCACCCAGCTACGAGCAGTACTTC.

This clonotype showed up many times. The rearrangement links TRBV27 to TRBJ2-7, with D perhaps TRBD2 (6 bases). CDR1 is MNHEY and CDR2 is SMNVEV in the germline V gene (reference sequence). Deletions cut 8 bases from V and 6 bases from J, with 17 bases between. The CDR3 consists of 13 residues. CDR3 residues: CASRRWDSGEQYF. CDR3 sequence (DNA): TGTGCCAGCCGTAGGTGGGACTCAGGCGAGCAGTACTTC.

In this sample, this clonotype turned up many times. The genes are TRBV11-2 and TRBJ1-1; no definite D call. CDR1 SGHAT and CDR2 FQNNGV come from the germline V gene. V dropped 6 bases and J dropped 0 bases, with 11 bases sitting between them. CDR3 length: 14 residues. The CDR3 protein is CASRWGFMNTEAFF. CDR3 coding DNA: TGTGCCAGCAGGTGGGGATTCATGAACACTGAAGCTTTCTTT.

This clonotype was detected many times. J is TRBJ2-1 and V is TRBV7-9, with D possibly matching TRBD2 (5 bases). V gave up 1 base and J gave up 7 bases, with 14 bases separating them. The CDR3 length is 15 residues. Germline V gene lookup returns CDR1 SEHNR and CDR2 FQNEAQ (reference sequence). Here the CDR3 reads CASSLGGRNWNEQFF. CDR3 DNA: TGTGCCAGCAGCTTAGGAGGGAGAAATTGGAATGAGCAGTTCTTC.

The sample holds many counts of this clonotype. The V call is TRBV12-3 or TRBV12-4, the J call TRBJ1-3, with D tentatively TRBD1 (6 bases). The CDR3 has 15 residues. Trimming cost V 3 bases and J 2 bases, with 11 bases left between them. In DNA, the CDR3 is TGTGCCAGCAGTTTCGAGGGGGTAACTGGAAACACCATATATTTT. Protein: CASSFEGVTGNTIYF.

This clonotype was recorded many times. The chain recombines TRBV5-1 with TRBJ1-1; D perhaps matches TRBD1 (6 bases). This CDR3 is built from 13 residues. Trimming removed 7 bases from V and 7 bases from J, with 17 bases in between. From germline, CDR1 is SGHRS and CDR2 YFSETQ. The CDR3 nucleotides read TGCGCCAGCGCCCCGGACAGACCCTTTGAAGCTTTCTTT. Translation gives CASAPDRPFEAFF.

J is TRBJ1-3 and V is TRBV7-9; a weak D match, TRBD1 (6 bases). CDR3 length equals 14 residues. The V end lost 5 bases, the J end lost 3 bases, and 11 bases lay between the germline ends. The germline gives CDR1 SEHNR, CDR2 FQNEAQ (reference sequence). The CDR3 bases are TGTGCCAGCAGCCCACGGACAGTTGGAAACACCATATATTTT. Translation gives CASSPRTVGNTIYF.

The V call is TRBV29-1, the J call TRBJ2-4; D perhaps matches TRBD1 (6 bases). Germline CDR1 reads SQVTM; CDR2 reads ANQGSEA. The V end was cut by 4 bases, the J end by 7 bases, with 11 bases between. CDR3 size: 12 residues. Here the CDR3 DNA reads TGCAGCGTTGCCTTGGACAGCAACATTCAGTACTTC. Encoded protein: CSVALDSNIQYF.

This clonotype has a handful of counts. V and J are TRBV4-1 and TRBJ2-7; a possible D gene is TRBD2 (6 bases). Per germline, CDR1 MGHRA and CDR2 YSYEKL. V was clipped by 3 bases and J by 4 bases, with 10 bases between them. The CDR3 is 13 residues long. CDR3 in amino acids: CASSHGAGYEQYF. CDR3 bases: TGCGCCAGCAGCCACGGCGCGGGATACGAGCAGTACTTC.

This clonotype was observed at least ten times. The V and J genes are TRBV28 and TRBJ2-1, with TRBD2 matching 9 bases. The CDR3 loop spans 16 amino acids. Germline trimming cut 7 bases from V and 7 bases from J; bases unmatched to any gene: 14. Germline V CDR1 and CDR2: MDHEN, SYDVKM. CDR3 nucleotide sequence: TGTGCCAGCACCTCGGGCGGGAGGGAAGGAGGGAATGAGCAGTTCTTC. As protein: CASTSGGREGGNEQFF.

CDR3: CAIQGLDEELFF. DNA for the CDR3: TGTGCCATCCAGGGACTAGATGAGGAGCTGTTTTTT. J is TRBJ2-2 and V is TRBV12-3 or TRBV12-4; 8 bases are shared with TRBD2. V shed 10 bases and J 10 bases; nucleotides not matched to a gene: 8. This CDR3 region has 12 residues.

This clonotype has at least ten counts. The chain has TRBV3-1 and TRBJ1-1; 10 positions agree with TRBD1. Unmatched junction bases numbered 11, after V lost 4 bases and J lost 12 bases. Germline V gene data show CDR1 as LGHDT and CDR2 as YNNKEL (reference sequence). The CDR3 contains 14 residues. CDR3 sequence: CASSRDGGQGRTFF. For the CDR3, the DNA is TGTGCCAGCAGCCGAGATGGGGGACAGGGGAGAACTTTCTTT.